The 24 T cell receptor beta chains in this list originate from one sample, sequenced in a study of read filtering for tumor transcriptome and immune sequencing. This library used approximately 0.4 ug RNA and molecular barcoded adaptors spanning alpha/delta and beta/gamma chains. Each CDR3 protein is one row after TCRdb ran MiXCR on the reads. The sample shows 62,000 or so distinct CDR3 sequences, roughly 14% of them seen only once. Sequencing was done on a sample of a population of CD138-negative cells sorted from bone marrow. These receptors came from a donor aged 40 or over with multiple myeloma.

This clonotype was found many times. This chain connects TRBV20-1 to TRBJ2-1; D remains ambiguous. Germline CDR1 and CDR2: DFQATT and SNEGSKA (reference sequence). V was clipped by 6 bases and J by 0 bases, with 6 bases between them. The CDR3 is 12 amino acids. In DNA form, the CDR3 reads TGCAGTGCGCAGCTCTCCTACAATGAGCAGTTCTTC. Translating gives CSAQLSYNEQFF.

Ten or more counts support this clonotype. The V and J genes are TRBV7-8 and TRBJ1-5; tentatively, D is TRBD1 (6 bases). Trimming took 5 bases from V and 3 from J, leaving 11 bases between them. This CDR3 comprises 14 residues. Germline lookup yields CDR1 SGHVS and CDR2 FQNEAQ. The CDR3 nucleotides are TGTGCCAGCAGCGGAGGACAGTTCAATCAGCCCCAGCATTTT. It encodes CASSGGQFNQPQHF.

There are many counts of this clonotype. The chain recombines TRBV5-1 with TRBJ2-1; D gene ambiguous. The germline V gene encodes CDR1 SGHRS and CDR2 YFSETQ. This CDR3 spans 14 amino acids. V gave up 0 bases and J gave up 5 bases, with 9 bases separating them. CDR3 sequence (DNA): TGCGCCAGCAGCTTGGCCACGGATAACAATGAGCAGTTCTTC. It is translated as CASSLATDNNEQFF.

This clonotype was seen only a few times. The chain is built from TRBV29-1 and TRBJ2-5, with 8 bases lining up with TRBD1. This CDR3 has 13 residues. V shed 7 bases and J 1 base; nucleotides not matched to a gene: 5. Looked up from germline, CDR1 is SQVTM and CDR2 is ANQGSEA. CDR3 protein: CSARTGIQETQYF. In DNA form, the CDR3 reads TGCAGCGCAAGGACAGGGATCCAAGAGACCCAGTACTTC.

This clonotype was seen only a few times. This rearrangement joins TRBV7-8 to TRBJ2-1, with TRBD1 matching 8 bases. In germline, CDR1 is SGHVS, CDR2 FQNEAQ. CDR3 length equals 15 residues. J lost 5 bases, V lost 1 base, and 4 bases had no gene match. CDR3 in amino acids: CASSLERQGNNEQFF. The DNA of the CDR3 is TGTGCCAGCAGCTTAGAACGACAGGGGAACAATGAGCAGTTCTTC.

The chain carries TRBV30 and TRBJ1-3; weak D call: TRBD1 (5 bases). The CDR3 loop spans 13 amino acids. Germline CDR1 GTSNPN, CDR2 SVGIG (reference sequence). With 4 bases removed from V and 4 bases from J, the gap between germline ends came to 11 bases. The CDR3 sequence is CAWNVTGGNTIYF. CDR3 sequence (DNA): TGTGCCTGGAATGTAACAGGAGGAAACACCATATATTTT.

This clonotype has a count of ten or more. The gene calls are TRBV6-5 and TRBJ2-1, with 9 bases aligning to TRBD2. The CDR3 runs 15 residues. CDR1 is MNHEY, CDR2 SVGAGI, per germline. V shed 5 bases and J 8 bases; nucleotides not matched to a gene: 10. The CDR3 loop reads CASSHLAGSVDEQFF. In DNA form, the CDR3 reads TGTGCCAGCAGTCATCTAGCGGGAAGTGTGGATGAGCAGTTCTTC.

This clonotype was seen at least ten times. CDR3 coding DNA: TGTGCCAGCAGCTTAGAGACTAGTGGCAATGAGCAGTTCTTC. The encoded protein is CASSLETSGNEQFF. The chain recombines TRBV7-6 with TRBJ2-1, with a weak D call TRBD2 (6 bases). The CDR3 loop spans 14 amino acids. V dropped 1 base and J dropped 6 bases, with 10 bases sitting between them. Germline CDR1 reads SGHVS; CDR2 reads FNYEAQ. Based on the CDR3 plus reference TRBV7-6 and TRBJ2-1, the full variable domain is GAGVSQSPRYKVTKRGQDVALRCDPISGHVSLYWYRQALGQGPEFLTYFNYEAQQDKSGLPNDRFSAERPEGSISTLTIQRTEQRDSAMYRCASSLETSGNEQFFGPGTRLTVL.

This clonotype was recorded only once. A clone one base away is much larger, so this may be a read error. The chain uses TRBV11-2 and TRBJ2-5; D is ambiguous. Trimming cost V 7 bases and J 4 bases, with 19 bases left between them. The germline V gene has CDR1 SGHAT and CDR2 FQNNGV. CDR3 length: 15 residues. The CDR3 is CASKGESEDVETQYF. CDR3 in DNA: TGTGCCAGCAAAGGTGAAAGCGAGGACGTAGAGACCCAGTACTTC.

V and J are TRBV12-3 or TRBV12-4 and TRBJ1-2; D not resolved. The CDR3 runs to 12 residues. Trimming took off 8 bases at V and 7 bases at J, with 14 bases between the two ends. CDR3 in DNA: TGTGCCAGCTGTCCCTCCGGTATTGGCTACACCTTC. This encodes CASCPSGIGYTF.

Comment on this clonotype: A much bigger clone sits one base away, suggesting this may be a read error. The CDR3 does not close with the conserved phenylalanine or tryptophan, likely indicating a read error. J is TRBJ1-1 and V is TRBV12-5; no clear D gene. The CDR3 is made up of 14 amino acids. Germline V CDR1 and CDR2: LGHNT, FRNRAP. In DNA form, the CDR3 reads TGTGCCAGCAGCTTCGCCGGCAGACGGACTGAAGCTTTCTCT. As protein: CASSFAGRRTEAFS.

This rearrangement joins TRBV4-3 to TRBJ2-7; D gene ambiguous. Germline CDR1 and CDR2: LGHNA and YSLEER. CDR3 size: 15 residues. The V end lost 4 bases, the J end lost 0 bases, and 13 bases lay between the germline ends. Here the CDR3 DNA reads TGCGCCAGCAGCCCCCAGGCATCCGCCTCCTACGAGCAGTACTTC. This translates into CASSPQASASYEQYF.

This clonotype was observed at least ten times. V and J are TRBV5-1 and TRBJ1-1; tentative D call: TRBD1 (6 bases). CDR3 length: 16 residues. Germline V CDR1 and CDR2: SGHRS, YFSETQ. V dropped 0 bases and J dropped 1 base, with 13 bases sitting between them. The CDR3 sequence is CASSLGLGGSNTEAFF. The CDR3 DNA reads TGCGCCAGCAGCTTGGGGTTAGGGGGGTCGAACACTGAAGCTTTCTTT. Variable domain in full (rest from reference TRBV5-1 and TRBJ1-1): KAGVTQTPRYLIKTRGQQVTLSCSPISGHRSVSWYQQTPGQGLQFLFEYFSETQRNKGNFPGRFSGRQFSNSRSEMNVSTLELGDSALYLCASSLGLGGSNTEAFFGQGTRLTVV.

This clonotype was picked up a small number of times. The chain is built from TRBV30 and TRBJ1-2; D gene unclear. V lost 0 bases and J 8 bases, leaving 16 bases between the germline ends. Germline lookup yields CDR1 GTSNPN and CDR2 SVGIG (reference sequence). This CDR3 has 14 amino acids. The CDR3 DNA reads TGTGCCTGGAGTGTAGCCCCCGTAGGGAAGGGCTACACCTTC. Translating gives CAWSVAPVGKGYTF.

Comments on this clonotype: This may come from a read error, since a much larger clone is one base off. Likely a read error: the CDR3 ends without its conserved phenylalanine or tryptophan. This sequence joins TRBV5-1 and TRBJ1-1, with D perhaps matching TRBD1 (6 bases). Germline lookup yields CDR1 SGHRS and CDR2 YFSETQ. CDR3 size: 16 residues. The ends were cut back, 0 bases at V and 3 bases at J, with 15 bases in the middle. The CDR3 nucleotides are TGCGCCAGCAGCTTGGGCGGGGTGGACAGTTACACTGAAGCTTTCCTT. Its translation is CASSLGGVDSYTEAFL.

This clonotype came up a few times. V usage is TRBV29-1 and J usage is TRBJ1-1; D is perhaps TRBD1 (5 bases). Per germline, CDR1 SQVTM and CDR2 ANQGSEA. The V and J ends lost 8 bases and 0 bases respectively, with 16 bases between them. The CDR3 runs to 14 residues. The CDR3 spells CSCMGGVMNTEAFF. For the CDR3, the DNA is TGCAGCTGCATGGGGGGGGTTATGAACACTGAAGCTTTCTTT.

This clonotype was recorded at least ten times. The V call is TRBV20-1, the J call TRBJ2-1; 11 nucleotides match TRBD1. The ends lost 4 bases at V and 9 bases at J; junction bases unmatched: 8. This CDR3 has 14 amino acids. The germline V gene encodes CDR1 DFQATT and CDR2 SNEGSKA (reference sequence). The CDR3 here is CSATGTGGSIEQFF. The CDR3 region has the DNA TGCAGTGCTACCGGGACAGGGGGTTCCATTGAGCAGTTCTTC.

This clonotype was detected a few times. One base away lies a much larger clone, so this may be a sequencing read error. V and J are TRBV7-2 and TRBJ2-1; D call uncertain. CDR1 and CDR2 (germline): SGHTA, FQGNSA. The CDR3 runs 13 residues. CDR3 nucleotides: TGTGCCGGCAGCCACAATTTCGGGCGAGAGCAGTTCTTC. It translates to CAGSHNFGREQFF.

About this clonotype itself: Since a much larger clone is just one base distant, this may be a read error. The V call is TRBV5-1, the J call TRBJ1-1; D ambiguous. Germline CDR1 is SGHRS and CDR2 is YFSETQ. This CDR3 has 14 residues. The CDR3 loop reads CASSLGNGDTETFF. The CDR3 bases are TGCGCCAGCAGCTTGGGAAACGGTGACACTGAAACTTTCTTT. The full variable domain, rest sourced from reference TRBV5-1 and TRBJ1-1, is KAGVTQTPRYLIKTRGQQVTLSCSPISGHRSVSWYQQTPGQGLQFLFEYFSETQRNKGNFPGRFSGRQFSNSRSEMNVSTLELGDSALYLCASSLGNGDTETFFGQGTRLTVV.

In this sample, this clonotype turned up many times. This chain links TRBV7-2 with TRBJ2-2; 7 bases are shared with TRBD1. This CDR3 has 14 residues. Germline V gene sequence: CDR1 SGHTA, CDR2 FQGNSA. Losses at the gene ends were 6 bases for V and 4 bases for J; bases not matched to a gene: 5. The CDR3 sequence is CASSVRQGTGELFF. The CDR3 DNA reads as TGTGCCAGCAGTGTTCGACAGGGCACCGGGGAGCTGTTTTTT.

At least ten counts were recorded for this clonotype. The V and J genes are TRBV9 and TRBJ2-3, with a tentative D call TRBD1 (6 bases). V was clipped by 4 bases and J by 5 bases, with 14 bases between them. Germline CDR1 reads SGDLS; CDR2 reads YYNGEE. This CDR3 has 14 residues. In DNA, the CDR3 is TGTGCCAGCAGCCCCAGACAGGACCGAGATACGCAGTATTTT. Residues: CASSPRQDRDTQYF.

Many counts were recorded for this clonotype. The chain couples TRBV30 to TRBJ2-7; unclear D gene. The CDR3 loop spans 14 amino acids. Germline CDR1 reads GTSNPN; CDR2 reads SVGIG (reference sequence). With 7 bases removed from V and 0 bases from J, the gap between germline ends came to 16 bases. In nucleotides, the CDR3 is TGTGCCTCCCCTTCGGCGGCAGGCTCCTACGAGCAGTACTTC. It translates to CASPSAAGSYEQYF.

This clonotype was seen a handful of times. The rearrangement joins TRBV6-5 to TRBJ2-1; D is uncertain. Germline CDR1 reads MNHEY; CDR2 reads SVGAGI. V was shortened by 3 bases and J by 10 bases, with 7 bases between the two germline ends. The CDR3 length is 11 residues. CDR3 sequence reads: CASSYRPEQFF. In DNA form, the CDR3 reads TGTGCCAGCAGTTATCGTCCAGAGCAGTTCTTC.

This clonotype was counted between two and nine times. The chain couples TRBV6-5 to TRBJ2-7, with 8 bases that match TRBD1. The CDR3 is 16 residues long. Germline values: CDR1 MNHEY, CDR2 SVGAGI. After removal of 5 bases from V and 2 bases from J, the junction contained 11 bases not matched to a gene. CDR3 protein: CASSPPADRGAYEQYF. CDR3 DNA: TGTGCCAGCAGTCCCCCCGCCGACAGGGGAGCCTACGAGCAGTACTTC.